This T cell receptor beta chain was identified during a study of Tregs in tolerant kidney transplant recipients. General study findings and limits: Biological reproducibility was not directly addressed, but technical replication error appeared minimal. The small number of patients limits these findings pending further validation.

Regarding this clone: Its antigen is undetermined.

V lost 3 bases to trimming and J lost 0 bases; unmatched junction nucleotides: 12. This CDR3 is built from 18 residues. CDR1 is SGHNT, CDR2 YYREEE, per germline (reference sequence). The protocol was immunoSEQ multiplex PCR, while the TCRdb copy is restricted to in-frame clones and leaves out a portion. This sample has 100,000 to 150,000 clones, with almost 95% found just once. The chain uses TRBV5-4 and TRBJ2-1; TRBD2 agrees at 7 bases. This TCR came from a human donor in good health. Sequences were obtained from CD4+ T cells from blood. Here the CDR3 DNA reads TGTGCCAGCAGCTCCCCCAGGGCGGGAGTGCCCTCCTACAATGAGCAGTTCTTC. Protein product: CASSSPRAGVPSYNEQFF.